A selection of T cell receptor beta chains follows, all from one sample in a study of blood T cell repertoires in COVID-19. Profiled with immunoSEQ multiplex PCR; TCRdb holds only in-frame clones, not every one. The sample has approximately 150,000 clones, approximately 87% seen once. Material: peripheral blood. These receptors were collected from a woman in her 50s with active or convalescent COVID-19. Both conserved end residues are part of each CDR3. A D gene is named only where the DNA matches it firmly.

J | V | D | CDR3
TRBJ2-7 | TRBV13 | NA | CASSSGTETYEQYF
TRBJ1-2 | TRBV12-3/TRBV12-4 | TRBD1 | CASSLSGGSGYTF
TRBJ2-7 | TRBV11-1 | TRBD1 | CASSSGTGYEQYF
TRBJ1-5 | TRBV7-2 | NA | CASSPDRAYQPQHF
TRBJ2-3 | TRBV7-8 | NA | CASSLLRGGTDTQYF
TRBJ2-1 | TRBV30 | NA | CAWNSGRSYNEQFF
TRBJ1-3 | TRBV4-1 | NA | CASSQDERSGNTIYF
TRBJ1-5 | TRBV5-1 | NA | CASSLTPGNQPQHF
TRBJ1-5 | TRBV5-4 | NA | CASSLSGGRDQPQHF
TRBJ2-1 | TRBV10-3 | TRBD2 | CAISESSSAGFSYNEQFF
TRBJ2-7 | TRBV5-1 | NA | CASSLRPRGAWESYEQYF
TRBJ2-1 | TRBV13 | TRBD2 | CASSLGPAGGQGNEQFF
TRBJ2-7 | TRBV5-4 | NA | CASSPGSGSYEQYF
TRBJ2-5 | TRBV29-1 | TRBD1 | CSVVDRTQETQYF